These T cell receptor beta chains were read from a single sample in a study of early stage breast cancer tumors. Using immunoSEQ multiplex PCR, the repertoire was profiled, and TCRdb retains in-frame clones only, with some absent. The sample yields about 48,000 clones, 65% to 90% seen once. The material sequenced was blood. The receptors were gathered from a person aged 50 to 59 with breast cancer. CDR3s include the opening cysteine and the closing phenylalanine or tryptophan. The order of the fields is clone size, V gene, D gene, J gene, CDR3 DNA, CDR3 protein. A D gene is named only where the DNA matches it firmly. Some rows have no size entry. The others give once, few or many, or a class for an expanded clone.

-	TRBV19	-	TRBJ2-1	TGTGCCAGTAGTACCCAGCGCGAGTCCTACAATGAGCAGTTCTTC	CASSTQRESYNEQFF
-	TRBV2	TRBD1	TRBJ2-1	TGTGCCAGCAGTGGAACAGGGGCGCGTCGACATGAGCAGTTCTTC	CASSGTGARRHEQFF
-	TRBV5-6	-	TRBJ2-7	TGTGCCAGCAGCTTGATTACTGGGCGGGTGAGCTCCTACGAGCAGTACTTC	CASSLITGRVSSYEQYF
-	TRBV6-5	-	TRBJ1-5	TGTGCCAGCAGTCAAGAGTGGGGGAGCAATCAGCCCCAGCATTTT	CASSQEWGSNQPQHF
-	TRBV15	-	TRBJ2-4	TGTGCCACCAGCAGTGGAGTGGCCAAAAACATTCAGTACTTC	CATSSGVAKNIQYF
-	TRBV15	-	TRBJ2-5	TGTGCCACCAGCAGAGATCGTAGCCAGCAAGAGACCCAGTACTTC	CATSRDRSQQETQYF
once	TRBV7-9	-	TRBJ1-1	TGTGCCAGCAGCTTAGACGGGGGAAGCACTGAAGCTTTCTTT	CASSLDGGSTEAFF
-	TRBV28	TRBD2	TRBJ2-1	TGTGCCAGCAGTTTAGGGTCTAGCGGGGTGAATGAGCAGTTCTTC	CASSLGSSGVNEQFF
-	TRBV2	TRBD1	TRBJ2-1	TGTGCCAGCAGCCAGGGGGCAGTCCCTCGTTACAATGAGCAGTTCTTC	CASSQGAVPRYNEQFF
-	TRBV19	-	TRBJ1-4	TGTGCCGTAGCCTCAGGGTCAACTAATGAAAAACTGTTTTTT	CAVASGSTNEKLFF
few	TRBV28	TRBD1	TRBJ2-7	TGTGCCAGCAGTTTAACAGGGACAGGGTTCTACGAGCAGTACTTC	CASSLTGTGFYEQYF
-	TRBV6-4	-	TRBJ2-1	TGTGCCAGCAGTGACTCGAATAGAAATGAGCAGTTCTTC	CASSDSNRNEQFF
once	TRBV5-8	TRBD2	TRBJ2-1	TGTGCCAGCAGCTTGGGACTAGCCGCTCGGGATGAGCAGTTCTTC	CASSLGLAARDEQFF
-	TRBV4-2	TRBD2	TRBJ2-5	TGTGCCAGCAGCCCAGGGGTAACTAGCGGGGACCAAGAGACCCAGTACTTC	CASSPGVTSGDQETQYF
once	TRBV7-2	-	TRBJ1-6	TGTGCCAGCAGCCACGGACGGGATAATTCACCCCTCCACTTT	CASSHGRDNSPLHF
-	TRBV18	-	TRBJ1-5	TGTGCCAGCTCACCACAATTTTCGAAGACTCGTTACAGTCCAGGATCACCGGGCAATCAGCCCCAGCATTTT	CASSPQFSKTRYSPGSPGNQPQHF
-	TRBV10-3	TRBD2	TRBJ2-7	TGTGCCATCAGTCTGCGGGGGGCGCCCTACGAGCAGTACTTC	CAISLRGAPYEQYF
-	TRBV5-8	-	TRBJ2-5	TGTGCCAGCAGCGCCTCCGGGACCAGGCCGGGGACCCAGTACTTC	CASSASGTRPGTQYF
-	TRBV25-1	-	TRBJ1-2	TGTGCCAGCAGTGAGGGCGGGGGTGGCTACACCTTC	CASSEGGGGYTF
-	TRBV20-1	TRBD1	TRBJ1-1	TGCAGTGCACAAGACAGGGGAGAAGCTTTCTTT	CSAQDRGEAFF
-	TRBV5-1	-	TRBJ2-3	TGCGCCAGCAGCTTGAGTACCAGATTCACAGATACGCAGTATTTT	CASSLSTRFTDTQYF
few	TRBV5-6	TRBD1	TRBJ1-2	TGTGCCAGCAGCTTGATCGAGACAGGGGTCGGCTACACCTTC	CASSLIETGVGYTF
-	TRBV28	TRBD1	TRBJ1-2	TGTGCCAGCATCCGGGGACAGGGGGCGCGTGGCTACACCTTC	CASIRGQGARGYTF
-	TRBV7-9	-	TRBJ1-2	TGTGCCAGCAGCTTATTGGGGGGGGGTCTGTTGGACTATGGCTACACCTTC	CASSLLGGGLLDYGYTF
-	TRBV12-5	TRBD1	TRBJ1-2	TGTGCTAGTGGTGCCGCAGGGGGGTCAGGCTACACCTTC	CASGAAGGSGYTF
few	TRBV5-4	TRBD2	TRBJ2-7	TGTGCCAGCAGCCTAAACCAGCGGGAGACCCACGAGCAGTACTTC	CASSLNQRETHEQYF
-	TRBV19	-	TRBJ2-7	TGTGCCAGTAGTCCCAATCAGGGATCCTACGAGCAGTACTTC	CASSPNQGSYEQYF
-	TRBV19	TRBD2	TRBJ2-1	TGTGCCAGTAGTAACGACGGGACTAGCGGGAGCTATGAGCAGTTCTTC	CASSNDGTSGSYEQFF
-	TRBV6-6	-	TRBJ2-2	TGTGCCAGCAGTTACTCGCAGTTAACTTACACCGGGGAGCTGTTTTTT	CASSYSQLTYTGELFF
-	TRBV27	TRBD2	TRBJ2-1	TGTGCCAGCACCCAAGCTGGGGCTAGCGGGGGGGCCTCCTACAATGAGCAGTTCTTC	CASTQAGASGGASYNEQFF
-	TRBV2	TRBD2	TRBJ2-7	TGTGCCAGCAGTGCCGCGACTAGCGTTTCCTACGAGCAGTACTTC	CASSAATSVSYEQYF
-	TRBV4-3	-	TRBJ2-5	TGCGCCAGCAGCCAAGATGGTACAATACAAGAGACCCAGTACTTC	CASSQDGTIQETQYF
-	TRBV7-2	-	TRBJ2-3	TGTGCCAGCAGCCGCTCGGTGGAGGGTACGCAGTATTTT	CASSRSVEGTQYF
-	TRBV6-5	TRBD1	TRBJ2-5	TGTGCCAGCAGTTCGAGACAGGGACGAGAGACCCAGTACTTC	CASSSRQGRETQYF
-	TRBV29-1	-	TRBJ1-2	TGCAGCGTCCTACAGGATGGCTACACCTTC	CSVLQDGYTF
-	TRBV10-3	-	TRBJ1-5	TGTGCCATCAGTCCCTACGGTGGAGACAGCTATAGCAATCAGCCCCAGCATTTT	CAISPYGGDSYSNQPQHF
-	TRBV9	TRBD1	TRBJ2-7	TGTGCCAGCAGCCCAAGCCCCGGACAGGGGGTGGTCGCCTACGAGCAGTACTTC	CASSPSPGQGVVAYEQYF
-	TRBV29-1	-	TRBJ2-7	TGCAGCGTTGCGATTGGGGTCGGGGTCTACGAGCAGTACTTC	CSVAIGVGVYEQYF
few	TRBV19	-	TRBJ2-1	TGTGCCAGTAGTCTGTATGAGCAGTTCTTC	CASSLYEQFF
-	TRBV5-1	TRBD1	TRBJ1-4	TGCGCCAGCAGCTTCGGGACAGCAACTAATGAAAAACTGTTTTTT	CASSFGTATNEKLFF
-	TRBV7-3	-	TRBJ2-1	TGTGCCAGCAGCTTTGTGGGGGTTGGTGAGCAGTTCTTC	CASSFVGVGEQFF
-	TRBV6-6	-	TRBJ2-7	TGTGCCAGCAGTTACAAGGTCCAGTCCGGCGAGCAGTACTTC	CASSYKVQSGEQYF
-	TRBV5-5	-	TRBJ1-2	TGTGCCAGCAGCTTGGACAGGATCTGGGGCTACACCTTC	CASSLDRIWGYTF
-	TRBV19	TRBD1	TRBJ1-4	TGTGCCAGTAGACGTCCCGGGACAGGGGCCGCTAATGAAAAACTGTTTTTT	CASRRPGTGAANEKLFF
medium-sized	TRBV4-3	TRBD2	TRBJ2-3	TGCGCCAGCAGCGGGGGGCTAGCGGGAGACACGCAGTATTTT	CASSGGLAGDTQYF